The 21 T cell receptor beta chains below come from one sample, sequenced in a study of blood T cells in healthy people across ages. A J-beta primer mix and a sample-barcoded 5' primer were used in a second PCR of roughly 6 to 11 cycles. From the 5' RACE reads, TCRdb called clonotypes with MiXCR, one entry per CDR3 protein. The sample yields 850,000 to 1,100,000 distinct CDR3 sequences, less than 45% seen once. The sample was blood. Every receptor here comes from a man aged 18 to 29 in good health.

V gene TRBV6-6 combines with J gene TRBJ1-2; no clear D gene. Germline V gene lookup returns CDR1 MNHNY and CDR2 SVGAGI (reference sequence). This CDR3 contains 13 residues. The germline V and J ends were trimmed by 7 bases and 0 bases, with 9 bases remaining between them. CDR3 in amino acids: CASTMVANYGYTF. The CDR3 nucleotides read TGTGCCAGCACTATGGTTGCTAACTATGGCTACACCTTC.

The CDR3 sequence: CASVGLTNTEAFF. The CDR3, as DNA: TGTGCCAGCGTGGGACTTACCAACACTGAAGCTTTCTTT. The V call is TRBV2, the J call TRBJ1-1, with TRBD1 as a possible D gene (5 bases). Germline loops: CDR1 SNHLY, CDR2 FYNNEI. The germline V and J ends were trimmed by 8 bases and 2 bases, with 12 bases remaining between them. This CDR3 has 13 amino acids.

With respect to this clonotype: An end of the junction does not agree with germline; a read error may underlie this. The chain employs TRBV3-1 and TRBJ2-3; unclear D gene. Germline V gene lookup returns CDR1 LGHDT and CDR2 YNNKEL (reference sequence). The CDR3 extends over 12 amino acids. Here the CDR3 reads CASSQRSDAQYF. The CDR3 region has the DNA TGTGCCAGCAGCCAACGTTCAGATGCGCAGTATTTT.

The chain joins TRBV5-1 to TRBJ2-7, with a possible D match to TRBD2 (5 bases). This CDR3 has 15 residues. The germline V gene has CDR1 SGHRS and CDR2 YFSETQ. V lost 4 bases to trimming and J lost 2 bases, with 16 bases between them. The CDR3 reads CASSPGEGSAYEQYF. The CDR3 region has the DNA TGCGCCAGCAGCCCAGGAGAGGGTTCCGCCTACGAGCAGTACTTC.

The J gene is TRBJ1-1, the V gene TRBV7-2, with 7 bases aligning to TRBD1. The CDR3 covers 13 residues. From germline, CDR1 is SGHTA and CDR2 FQGNSA. Germline trimming cut 4 bases from V and 8 bases from J; bases unmatched to any gene: 7. The CDR3 sequence is CASSYVQGNEAFF. The CDR3 DNA sequence: TGTGCCAGCAGCTACGTACAGGGGAACGAAGCTTTCTTT.

This chain uses TRBV6-2 or TRBV6-3 with TRBJ1-1; unclear D gene. CDR1 is MNHEY, CDR2 SVGEGT, per germline. The CDR3 extends over 12 amino acids. Deletions cut 7 bases from V and 5 bases from J, with 11 bases between. The CDR3 region has the DNA TGTGCCAGCACCTACGGGAGGACTGAAGCTTTCTTT. The encoded protein is CASTYGRTEAFF.

This clonotype was seen only a few times. The chain couples TRBV12-3 or TRBV12-4 to TRBJ1-2; 8 nucleotides match TRBD1. The CDR3 runs to 15 residues. V was pared by 5 bases and J by 7 bases, with 12 bases of the junction left unmatched. The CDR3 is CASSPNDRGVVGYTF. CDR3 nucleotides: TGTGCCAGCAGTCCCAACGACAGGGGTGTTGTTGGCTACACCTTC.

Concerning this clonotype itself: Sequence at one end of the junction differs from germline and may be a read error. V is TRBV28 and J is TRBJ1-2; a possible D gene is TRBD1 (5 bases). This CDR3 comprises 12 residues. Germline CDR1 reads MDHEN; CDR2 reads SYDVKM. The chain's CDR3 is CASSLRGNGYAF. CDR3 nucleotides: TGTGCCAGCAGTCTCCGGGGCAACGGCTACGCCTTC.

The chain has TRBV6-2 or TRBV6-3 and TRBJ2-7; TRBD1 or TRBD2 may be the D gene (5 bases each). Looked up from germline, CDR1 is MNHEY and CDR2 is SVGEGT. The CDR3 extends over 15 amino acids. V gave up 5 bases and J gave up 1 base, with 15 bases separating them. The CDR3 sequence: CASSGDRPLSYEQYF. CDR3 sequence (DNA): TGTGCCAGCAGTGGGGACCGACCTTTGTCCTACGAGCAGTACTTC.

At least ten counts were recorded for this clonotype. V usage is TRBV29-1 and J usage is TRBJ2-1; no firm D call. CDR3 length equals 12 residues. CDR1 and CDR2 from the germline V gene are SQVTM and ANQGSEA. V was trimmed by 3 bases and J by 1 base, leaving 4 bases between them. The CDR3 here is CSVEISYNEQFF. The CDR3 DNA follows: TGCAGCGTTGAGATATCCTACAATGAGCAGTTCTTC.

V usage is TRBV7-2 and J usage is TRBJ2-6, with D perhaps TRBD2 (6 bases). The CDR3 runs 18 residues. The V end lost 1 base, the J end lost 6 bases, and 19 bases lay between the germline ends. The germline V gene has CDR1 SGHTA and CDR2 FQGNSA. Here the CDR3 reads CASSLEPGRTPVANVLTF. The CDR3, as DNA: TGTGCCAGCAGCTTAGAACCAGGGAGGACTCCTGTGGCCAACGTCCTGACTTTC.

This clonotype was found many times. This chain joins TRBV19 and TRBJ1-2, with a possible D match to TRBD1 (5 bases). Deletions cut 9 bases from V and 7 bases from J, with 21 bases between. CDR1 and CDR2 from the germline V gene are LNHDA and SQIVND (reference sequence). This CDR3 contains 14 residues. The CDR3 sequence is CASRDLAMHLGYTF. CDR3 DNA: TGTGCCAGCCGGGACCTTGCCATGCACCTTGGCTACACCTTC.

The genes are TRBV28 and TRBJ1-2; a weak D match, TRBD1 (5 bases). Germline V lookup: CDR1 MDHEN, CDR2 SYDVKM. The V and J ends lost 3 bases and 4 bases respectively, with 12 bases between them. This CDR3 comprises 14 residues. The CDR3 sequence: CASSLRGRVYGYTF. CDR3 DNA: TGTGCCAGCAGTTTGAGGGGACGGGTCTATGGCTACACCTTC.

Ten or more counts support this clonotype. The chain recombines TRBV27 with TRBJ1-6; TRBD1 matches at 10 bases. Germline V gives CDR1 MNHEY, CDR2 SMNVEV (reference sequence). With V trimmed by 6 bases and J by 5 bases, 7 bases remained unmatched. The CDR3 extends over 16 amino acids. DNA for the CDR3: TGTGCCAGCAGCAGAAGACAGGGGGCCCATAATTCACCCCTCCACTTT. Translation: CASSRRQGAHNSPLHF.

This clonotype was observed a few times. V and J are TRBV29-1 and TRBJ2-1; D gene ambiguous. V lost 4 bases, J lost 7 bases, and 8 bases lay in between. Germline-derived CDR1 and CDR2 are SQVTM and ANQGSEA. The CDR3 is 11 residues long. The CDR3 DNA sequence: TGCAGCGTTGTGGTTTTGAATGAGCAGTTCTTC. Its translation: CSVVVLNEQFF.

The genes are TRBV6-2 or TRBV6-3 and TRBJ2-5; D not resolved. Trimming removed 5 bases at V and 5 bases at J, with 12 bases between. This CDR3 has 13 residues. Germline V gives CDR1 MNHEY, CDR2 SVGEGT. The DNA of the CDR3 is TGTGCCAGCAGTCTACGGGCCCCTGAGACCCAGTACTTC. Translating it yields CASSLRAPETQYF.

As concerns this clonotype: This may stem from a read error, because a much larger clone lies one nucleotide away. The rearrangement uses TRBV7-9 and TRBJ2-1; the match to TRBD2 covers 10 bases. The CDR3 has 15 residues. CDR1 and CDR2 from the germline V gene are SEHNR and FQNEAQ (reference sequence). The CDR3 spells CVSSPMGLAWDEQFF. DNA for the CDR3: TGTGTCAGCAGCCCTATGGGACTAGCGTGGGATGAGCAGTTCTTC.

This clonotype was observed a single time. This chain uses TRBV27 with TRBJ1-5; D is possibly TRBD1 (5 bases). V was cut by 5 bases and J by 8 bases, with 13 bases left in between. The length of the CDR3 is 13 residues. The V gene's germline CDR1 is MNHEY and CDR2 SMNVEV (reference sequence). CDR3 nucleotides: TGTGCCAGCAGTGCCGACAGCTATAAGCCCCAGCATTTT. This translates into CASSADSYKPQHF.

This CDR3 reads CASSLPGGGENTEAFF. In nucleotides, the CDR3 is TGTGCCAGCAGCTTGCCCGGGGGAGGGGAGAACACTGAAGCTTTCTTT. The chain recombines TRBV5-5 with TRBJ1-1; D might be TRBD1 (5 bases). The CDR3 length is 16 residues. Between the trimmed V and J ends, which lost 1 base and 1 base, there was a span of 14 bases. Germline loops: CDR1 SGHKS, CDR2 YYEKEE (reference sequence).

The gene calls are TRBV7-3 and TRBJ2-1; D unclear. The CDR3 has 12 residues. Germline CDR1 SGHTA, CDR2 FQGTGA. Trimming took 3 bases from V and 8 from J, leaving 8 bases between them. CDR3 coding DNA: TGTGCCAGCAGCTTTGGTTCGGATGAGCAGTTCTTC. This codes for CASSFGSDEQFF.

This clonotype was observed many times. This rearrangement joins TRBV20-1 to TRBJ1-2; D is undetermined. Germline V lookup: CDR1 DFQATT, CDR2 SNEGSKA (reference sequence). Trimming shortened V by 3 bases and J by 4 bases, and 9 bases separated the two germline ends. The CDR3 is made up of 12 amino acids. DNA for the CDR3: TGCAGTGCTAGCAGAGTCGGCTATGGCTACACCTTC. It specifies CSASRVGYGYTF.